This TCR beta chain was recorded in a study of blood T cells in healthy people across ages (dated by TCRdb to about 2015). Regarding the complete study: In model experiments, template switching captured about one uniquely barcoded TCR beta cDNA molecule for every two T cells. Age-related changes in TCR beta repertoire diversity were measured in the study by deep sequencing normalized with unique cDNA molecular identifiers. The donors were split into four age groups: young (average around 16 years), middle-aged (around 37), aged (approximately 60) and long-lived (roughly 80). To avoid experimental bias, donors of different ages were randomly spread across the sequencing lanes. Using the same blood draw, the study looked at two additional independent replicas of 1 million unique cDNA reads for two donors, one aged 18 to 29 and the other aged 80 or older. Overall study results and their limits: Bulk unsorted PBMC profiling prevented conclusive comparison of naive and antigen-experienced compartments. Compared with the aged group, the long-lived group had more naive CD4+ T cells, fewer expanded clones and increased TCR diversity, suggesting age selection. Estimates of total diversity based on one million sequenced T cells were regarded as lower bounds and as underestimates. Because the CMV infection status of the donors was unknown, age-related changes in expanded clonotypes may potentially have been confounded. Observed TCR beta diversity per million T cells fell roughly linearly with age, and a significant reduction was already apparent by age about 38. The percentage of naive T cells measured by flow cytometry correlated strongly with observed TCR beta diversity.

Donors were a few dozen systemically healthy Caucasian individuals from Russia aged roughly 6 to 90 years. Each donor gave around 9 milliliters of peripheral blood, collected into EDTA-treated Vacutainer tubes. Ficoll-Paque density-gradient centrifugation was used to isolate PBMCs, with at least 6.5 million obtained per sample. Total RNA was extracted from PBMCs with Trizol reagent, with at least 5.5 micrograms obtained per sample. Naive CD45RAhigh/CD27high T cell percentages were measured by flow cytometry on a PBMC aliquot from every donor. Remarks on this clonotype: Its antigen is not yet known. A much larger clone lies one base from this, so it may be a read error.

Receptor libraries were prepared by 5' RACE. Sequencing took place on an Illumina HiSeq 2500. A second PCR of roughly 6 to 11 cycles was run with a J-beta primer mix and a sample-barcoded 5' primer. A template-switch 5' adaptor carrying 12 random nucleotides introduced a unique molecular identifier onto each TCR beta cDNA molecule. Each sample yielded at least 2.5 million CDR3-containing paired-end reads. The Mint cDNA synthesis kit, primed by a TRBC-specific oligonucleotide, was used to synthesize first-strand cDNA from all RNA. Following uracil-DNA glycosylase treatment, all cDNA underwent a first 18-cycle PCR with the universal primers M1SS and BC2_uni_R. The published analysis was carried out like this. Normalization of each sample was performed by random selection of 1 million high-quality reads, each carrying a distinct molecular identifier. Instead of being binned into consensus sequences, reads with shared molecular identifiers were discarded. MiTCR, set to a Q25 quality threshold and the strictest error-elimination algorithm, was used for CDR3 identification, clonotype clustering and error correction. A nonparametric unseen species model with Euler transformation was used to estimate lower-bound total TCR beta diversity. TCRdb itself trimmed the public reads at Q25 with fastp, ran MiXCR and retained productive beta chains. A single entry per CDR3 protein holds the most common genes and DNA from its merged rows. The V and J calls come from TCRdb's annotation, not from the publication. This sample comprises under 800,000 distinct CDR3 sequences, roughly two fifths of them detected only once. The biggest ten clones account for about 20% of the sample.

The CDR3 holds 15 amino acids from the cysteine to the phenylalanine. Left in the record is the CDR3 DNA by itself, 45 bases read in frame from the first base. From the germline V gene, CDR1 is SGHRS and CDR2 is YFSETQ. V lost 4 bases and J lost 3 bases, and the count of bases not matched to a germline gene is 8. Sequenced input: blood. The receptor's source is a woman between 55 and 75 years old in good health. The chain employs TRBV5-1 and TRBJ2-3, and TRBD1 aligns with 7 junction nucleotides. The nucleotide sequence is given as TGCGCCAGCAGCCTCAGGACAGGCCCTACAGATACGCAGTATTTT. Translation gives CASSLRTGPTDTQYF.